This entry describes one T cell receptor beta chain. Its specificity is unknown. The data stem from a study of CD8 T cells in Susac syndrome. Study observations and caveats: The study identified about seventeen and five Susac-specific public clones in total CD8+ and CD8+ TEMRA repertoires.

After extraction with the RNeasy kit, about 0.45 to 1 ug of the RNA was reverse transcribed using random hexamers. Using its own MiXCR run on the immunoSEQ multiplex PCR reads, TCRdb lists one record per CDR3 protein. The top ten clones hold about 0.94% of a sample with 75,000 or so distinct CDR3 sequences, 85% to 95% of them seen once. High-throughput TCR beta sequencing covered peripheral CD8+ and CD4+ T cells. The V end lost 6 bases, the J end lost 1 base, and 19 bases lay between the germline ends. The CDR3 is 15 amino acids. The germline CDR1 and CDR2 sequences are DFQATT and SNEGSKA (reference sequence).

The clonotype originates from a human donor with Susac syndrome. The chain is built from TRBV20-1 and TRBJ2-7; TRBD1 is a possible D gene (5 bases). Material for sequencing was CD8+ T cells from PBMCs. Written as DNA, the CDR3 is TGCAGTGCAGCCCCAGACAGACATGATTCCTACGAGCAGTACTTC. Encoded protein: CSAAPDRHDSYEQYF.